A single sample is the source of the 6 T cell receptor beta chains below, sequenced in a study of beta chain features in type 1 diabetes. Study-wide results and limits: All four CD4+ subsets of Type 1 diabetes patients contained TCRB CDR3s that were moderately but significantly shorter.

Antigens for these TCRs are unknown. The isolated RNA, all of it, was reverse transcribed, so expressed TCRB transcripts were what got sequenced. TCRdb keeps only in-frame clones here, not all; method: immunoSEQ multiplex PCR. This table holds a few hundred thousand clones, around 10% found once. Material: central memory CD4+ T cells from blood. These receptor sequences come from a man aged 25 to 45 with type 1 diabetes.

This clone has only a few counts. V usage is TRBV25-1 and J usage is TRBJ1-1, with D perhaps TRBD1 (5 bases). V lost 7 bases and J lost 4, with 25 bases in between. The germline V gene encodes CDR1 MGHDK and CDR2 SYGVNS. This CDR3 is 17 amino acids long. CDR3 sequence: CASTSSYPGPGGTEAFF. CDR3 in DNA: TGTGCCAGCACCTCCTCTTACCCCGGGCCTGGGGGCACTGAAGCTTTCTTT.

This clone was counted between two and nine times. The chain joins TRBV9 to TRBJ2-5; 7 nucleotides line up with TRBD2. Per germline, CDR1 SGDLS and CDR2 YYNGEE. J was trimmed by 1 base and V by 8 bases; bases with no gene match: 5. The CDR3 consists of 13 residues. The CDR3 DNA sequence: TGTGCCAGTTCACTAGCGACCCAAGAGACCCAGTACTTC. It codes for CASSLATQETQYF.

This clone was detected only a few times. J is TRBJ1-1 and V is TRBV5-4, with D perhaps TRBD1 (5 bases). V lost 0 bases and J lost 0, with 9 bases in between. Germline CDR1 is SGHNT and CDR2 is YYREEE (reference sequence). The CDR3 length is 15 residues. In nucleotides, the CDR3 is TGTGCCAGCAGCTTGGGGGGACCCATGAACACTGAAGCTTTCTTT. Protein: CASSLGGPMNTEAFF.

In its sample, this clone was seen many times. The chain links TRBV28 to TRBJ2-1, with TRBD1 identical over 7 bases. In germline, CDR1 is MDHEN, CDR2 SYDVKM. V lost 6 bases to trimming and J lost 10 bases; unmatched junction nucleotides: 6. CDR3 length equals 12 residues. For the CDR3, the DNA is TGTGCCAGCAGGCGACAGGGAAACGAGCAGTTCTTC. This codes for CASRRQGNEQFF. Combining the CDR3 with reference TRBV28 and TRBJ2-1 gives the whole variable domain DVKVTQSSRYLVKRTGEKVFLECVQDMDHENMFWYRQDPGLGLRLIYFSYDVKMKEKGDIPEGYSVSREKKERFSLILESASTNQTSMYLCASRRQGNEQFFGPGTRLTVL.

V is TRBV5-4 and J is TRBJ1-1; unclear D gene. The germline V gene encodes CDR1 SGHNT and CDR2 YYREEE (reference sequence). The V and J ends lost 2 bases and 1 base respectively, with 9 bases between them. The CDR3 extends over 14 amino acids. The CDR3 region has the DNA TGTGCCAGCAGCTTCGGGGAGCCGAACACTGAAGCTTTCTTT. This translates into CASSFGEPNTEAFF.

This clone appeared a few times. V usage is TRBV6-1 and J usage is TRBJ2-1, with 14 bases fitting TRBD2. V trimming: 2 bases; J trimming: 6 bases; junction bases outside the gene matches: 12. This CDR3 has 19 residues. Germline V gene data show CDR1 as MNHNS and CDR2 as SASEGT. Here the CDR3 reads CASSESPGLAGVRANEQFF. The CDR3 DNA follows: TGTGCCAGCAGTGAATCCCCGGGACTAGCGGGAGTAAGGGCCAATGAGCAGTTCTTC.